These T cell receptor beta chains were read from a single sample in a study of identical twins. TCRdb fed the 5' RACE reads into MiXCR, producing one record per CDR3 protein. The table records fewer than 900,000 distinct CDR3 sequences, roughly 18% of them present only once. These records were also assigned to another study, of T cells expressing NK-cell markers.

The source material was PBMCs. The receptor source for this set is a woman aged 18-29 years in good health. Both conserved end residues are part of each CDR3. The D gene is left open where the match is weak. Clone sizes are given selectively: once, few, many, or a class where the clone is expanded.

clone size,V gene,D gene,J gene,CDR3 DNA,CDR3 protein
many,TRBV20-1,.,TRBJ1-4,TGCAGTGCTAGAGATTCACGGGGTGAAAAACTGTTTTTT,CSARDSRGEKLFF
.,TRBV4-1,TRBD2,TRBJ2-3,TGCGCCAGCAGCCAAGATACGGGACTAGCGGGAGAGACGCAGTATTTT,CASSQDTGLAGETQYF
.,TRBV24-1,.,TRBJ2-1,TGTGCCACCAGCGCCTCCGCCAATGAGCAGTTCTTC,CATSASANEQFF
.,TRBV10-3,TRBD1,TRBJ2-7,TGTGCCATCAGTGGCACCGCAGGGGGAGAGCAGTACTTC,CAISGTAGGEQYF
few,TRBV14,.,TRBJ2-1,TGTGCCAGCAGCCAGGGCCCTAGCACCTACAATGAGCAGTTCTTC,CASSQGPSTYNEQFF
few,TRBV4-1,TRBD2,TRBJ2-1,TGCGCCAGCAGCGGACTAGCGGGAGTAGGCAATGAGCAGTTCTTC,CASSGLAGVGNEQFF
.,TRBV12-3/TRBV12-4,.,TRBJ1-2,TGTGCCAGCACTCTACCGGGACTTAACAACTATGGCTACACCTTC,CASTLPGLNNYGYTF
.,TRBV20-1,TRBD2,TRBJ2-1,TGCAGTGCTAGATCGAGAGCGGGGGGTATCTACAATGAGCAGTTCTTC,CSARSRAGGIYNEQFF
few,TRBV9,.,TRBJ2-2,TGTGCCAGCAGCGTAGAGGGGACGACATCAAACACCGGGGAGCTGTTTTTT,CASSVEGTTSNTGELFF
once,TRBV29-1,.,TRBJ2-2,TGCAGCGTAGGGGACCGTACCGGGGAGCTGTTTTTT,CSVGDRTGELFF
.,TRBV4-1,.,TRBJ2-2,TGCGCCAGCAGCCAAGAGTCCCAGGAGGTTGTAGCCGGGGAGCTGTTTTTT,CASSQESQEVVAGELFF
.,TRBV10-3,.,TRBJ1-6,TGTGCCATCAGTGATCAGGGTGTCAGGAATTCACCCTTCCACTTT,CAISDQGVRNSPFHF
few,TRBV12-3/TRBV12-4,.,TRBJ2-5,TGTGCCAGCGAAGACGGCCAGGGGGGAGAGACCCAGTACTTC,CASEDGQGGETQYF
few,TRBV10-3,TRBD1,TRBJ2-1,TGTGCCATCAGTGAGGGTAGACAGGGGAGGTTCTTC,CAISEGRQGRFF
.,TRBV2,.,TRBJ1-4,TGTGCCAGCATTATCGATGAAAAACTGTTTTTT,CASIIDEKLFF
.,TRBV6-1,.,TRBJ2-3,TGTGCCAGCAGTGGGACTTTTCCTAGCACAGATACGCAGTATTTT,CASSGTFPSTDTQYF
.,TRBV4-3,TRBD1,TRBJ2-4,TGCGCCAGCAGCCAATTGGACAGGGACCAAAACATTCAGTACTTC,CASSQLDRDQNIQYF
.,TRBV12-3/TRBV12-4,TRBD2,TRBJ2-3,TGTGCCAGCAGTTTGGTCGGTAGCGGGAGGTCAGATACGCAGTATTTT,CASSLVGSGRSDTQYF
few,TRBV12-3/TRBV12-4,TRBD2,TRBJ2-4,TGTGCCAGCAGCAGACAGACTAGCGGAAAAAACATTCAGTACTTC,CASSRQTSGKNIQYF
few,TRBV20-1,TRBD1,TRBJ1-1,TGCAGTGCACGGAGGGGGCCGAACACTGAAGCTTTCTTT,CSARRGPNTEAFF
.,TRBV6-5,TRBD2,TRBJ2-1,TGTGCCAGCAGTTACCCTAAACTAGCGGGGTTCACCTACAATGAGCAGTTCTTC,CASSYPKLAGFTYNEQFF
.,TRBV20-1,TRBD2,TRBJ2-1,TGCAGTGCACACACTAGCGGGAGCGGCTGGAATGAGCAGTTCTTC,CSAHTSGSGWNEQFF
.,TRBV29-1,TRBD2,TRBJ2-5,TGCAGCGTTGTTAGTCCTGAGCGGGGGGCAGAGACCCAGTACTTC,CSVVSPERGAETQYF
few,TRBV29-1,.,TRBJ2-1,TGCAGCGCATGTCGCCCCCCACGCAATGAGCAGTTCTTC,CSACRPPRNEQFF
.,TRBV29-1,.,TRBJ2-5,TGCAGCGTTGAAGTTGCCACTACCCAACAAGAGACCCAGTACTTC,CSVEVATTQQETQYF
few,TRBV12-3/TRBV12-4,TRBD2,TRBJ2-3,TGTGCCAGCAGTTTGGGATCGGGACTAGGTCAAGATACGCAGTATTTT,CASSLGSGLGQDTQYF
.,TRBV5-1,TRBD2,TRBJ2-7,TGCGCCAGCAGCTTGGGGACTAGCGGGGAGTACGAGCAGTACTTC,CASSLGTSGEYEQYF
.,TRBV6-6,.,TRBJ1-2,TGTGCCAGCAGTTACTTGGGGCTTTATGGCTACACCTTC,CASSYLGLYGYTF
few,TRBV24-1,.,TRBJ2-1,TGTGCCACCAGTGATTCCAGGGGTGATGAGCAGTTCTTC,CATSDSRGDEQFF
few,TRBV14,.,TRBJ2-7,TGTGCCAGCAGCCAAGAGGGTCGACAGTACTTC,CASSQEGRQYF
.,TRBV9,.,TRBJ2-3,TGTGCCAGCAGCGTAGCGTCTAGTATAACAGATACGCAGTATTTT,CASSVASSITDTQYF
few,TRBV20-1,.,TRBJ2-7,TGCAGTGCTCTGGGACGGACGAACACCTACGAGCAGTACTTC,CSALGRTNTYEQYF
.,TRBV7-9,TRBD2,TRBJ2-1,TGTGCCAGCACGCGGGAGGGCCGGAATGAGCAGTTCTTC,CASTREGRNEQFF
.,TRBV6-1,.,TRBJ2-5,TGTGCCAGCAGTCTGGTGGGGAGAACCTGGGCCCAGTACTTC,CASSLVGRTWAQYF
.,TRBV5-6,TRBD1,TRBJ2-7,TGTGCCATCAGCCTCGGACAGGGCTACGAGCAGTACTTC,CAISLGQGYEQYF
.,TRBV4-1,.,TRBJ2-7,TGCGCCAGCAGCCAAGTCTACGGACCGAACGAGCAGTACTTC,CASSQVYGPNEQYF
.,TRBV9,TRBD2,TRBJ2-2,TGTGCCAGCAGCGGGGGGACTAGCGGGAGTATTGGCACCGGGGAGCTGTTTTTT,CASSGGTSGSIGTGELFF
.,TRBV7-2,.,TRBJ1-1,TGTGCCAGCAGCTTAGTAGTTAGGGGGTGGAGCACTGAAGCTTTCTTT,CASSLVVRGWSTEAFF
.,TRBV6-5,TRBD2,TRBJ2-7,TGTGCCAGCAGTTACCTCAGCGGGGGTGCTGACTACGAGCAGTACTTC,CASSYLSGGADYEQYF
few,TRBV12-3/TRBV12-4,.,TRBJ1-2,TGTGCCAGCACTAAAGACACCTATGGCTACACCTTC,CASTKDTYGYTF
.,TRBV5-1,.,TRBJ2-4,TGCGCCAGCAGCTTAGCCGGGACCCTGGGGGAAAACATTCAGTACTTC,CASSLAGTLGENIQYF
many,TRBV12-3/TRBV12-4,TRBD2,TRBJ2-2,TGTGCCAGCAGTTTGTCGGCTAGCGGGACGAACACCGGGGAGCTGTTTTTT,CASSLSASGTNTGELFF
few,TRBV10-3,TRBD2,TRBJ2-1,TGTGCCATCAGTGAAGGGACTAGCTCCTACAATGAGCAGTTCTTC,CAISEGTSSYNEQFF
many,TRBV3-1,.,TRBJ2-3,TGTGCCAGCAGCCAGGCAGATACGCAGTATTTT,CASSQADTQYF
.,TRBV11-3,.,TRBJ2-7,TGTGCCAGCAGCCGGGGTGGGGGCGGACCCTCCTACGAGCAGTACTTC,CASSRGGGGPSYEQYF
few,TRBV20-1,.,TRBJ2-3,TGCAGTGCAGGGCTTATCGGGGCCAGGGCCACAGATACGCAGTATTTT,CSAGLIGARATDTQYF
.,TRBV5-6,TRBD1,TRBJ2-1,TGTGCCAGCAGCCGACAGGGCCCTCGATCCTACAATGAGCAGTTCTTC,CASSRQGPRSYNEQFF
.,TRBV12-3/TRBV12-4,.,TRBJ2-2,TGTGCCAGCACGGACACGAATACCGGGGAGCTGTTTTTT,CASTDTNTGELFF
.,TRBV5-5,.,TRBJ2-7,TGTGCCAGCAGCTTCTCCCTACCCCCCTACGAGCAGTACTTC,CASSFSLPPYEQYF
few,TRBV12-3/TRBV12-4,TRBD1,TRBJ2-1,TGTGCCAGCAGTTTAGGCAGGGGGCTTTACAATGAGCAGTTCTTC,CASSLGRGLYNEQFF
many,TRBV5-6,.,TRBJ2-2,TGTGCCAGCAGCTTGGTTGCTAGAAAATCCGGGGAGCTGTTTTTT,CASSLVARKSGELFF
few,TRBV6-1,TRBD1,TRBJ1-2,TGTGCCAGCAGGCGACAGGGACGGAGCTATGGCTACACCTTC,CASRRQGRSYGYTF
.,TRBV4-3,.,TRBJ2-2,TGCGCCAGCAGCCGGGCCAGTCATACCACCGGGGAGCTGTTTTTT,CASSRASHTTGELFF
.,TRBV30,.,TRBJ1-1,TGTGCCTGGTATTATCCGGGCAGGGAGGGTGAAGCTTTCTTT,CAWYYPGREGEAFF
few,TRBV7-8,.,TRBJ2-3,TGTGCCAGCAGCTTAGGCCTACACCCTAGCACAGATACGCAGTATTTT,CASSLGLHPSTDTQYF